This T cell receptor (beta chain) was recorded in a study of cytomegalovirus exposure and HLA in healthy donors. Trimming removed 6 bases from V and 3 bases from J, with 18 bases in between. The length of the CDR3 is 15 residues. CDR1 LNHDA and CDR2 SQIVND come from the germline V gene (reference sequence). It was with 60 Vbeta and 13 Jbeta primers that the PCR ran. The table came from immunoSEQ multiplex PCR; TCRdb's copy has only in-frame clones and leaves some out. The table lists 150,000 or so clones, about 76% of them singletons, with about 2.1% in the top ten. The TCR sequence derives from a female donor in good health and CMV-seronegative. Sequenced input: PBMCs. The J gene is TRBJ2-7, the V gene TRBV19, with D possibly TRBD1 on 6 matching bases. The CDR3 region is CASSHGQTAVYEQYF. The CDR3, as DNA: TGTGCCAGTAGCCACGGACAGACTGCGGTCTACGAGCAGTACTTC.